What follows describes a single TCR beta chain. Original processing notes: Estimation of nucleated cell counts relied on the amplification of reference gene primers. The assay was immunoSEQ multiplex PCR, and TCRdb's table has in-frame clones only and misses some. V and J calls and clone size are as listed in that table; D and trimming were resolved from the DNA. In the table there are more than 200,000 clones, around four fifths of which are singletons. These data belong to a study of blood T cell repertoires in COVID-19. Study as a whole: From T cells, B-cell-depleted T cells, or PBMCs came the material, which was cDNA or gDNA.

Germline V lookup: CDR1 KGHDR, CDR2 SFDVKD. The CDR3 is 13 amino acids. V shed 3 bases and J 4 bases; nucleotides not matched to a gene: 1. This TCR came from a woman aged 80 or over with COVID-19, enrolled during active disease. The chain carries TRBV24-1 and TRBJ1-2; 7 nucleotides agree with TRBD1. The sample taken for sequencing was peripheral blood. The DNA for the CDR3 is TGTGCCACCAGTGATCGGGACAGCTATGGCTACACCTTC. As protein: CATSDRDSYGYTF.